This record covers a single T cell receptor beta chain. The sorted-subset replicate PCRs were given roughly 200 ng DNA, which is 30,000 to 35,000 T cell genomes. The assay was immunoSEQ multiplex PCR, and TCRdb's table has in-frame clones only and misses some. The table records around 2,000,000 clones, around 95% of them present only once. Subsets obtained from CD4+ cells comprised CD45RA+ naive and CD45RA-negative memory cells. This entry comes from a study of shared clonotypes between healthy human individuals. V dropped 2 bases and J dropped 10 bases, with 11 bases sitting between them. CDR1 MNHNY and CDR2 SVGAGI come from the germline V gene (reference sequence). The CDR3 is made up of 12 amino acids.

The chain has TRBV6-6 and TRBJ1-1, with D tentatively TRBD1 (6 bases). Sequencing was carried out using naive CD4+ T cells sorted from blood. As for subset: CD45RA+ positively selected. This receptor was taken from a man between 18 and 35 years old in good health. Written as DNA, the CDR3 is TGTGCCAGCAGTTACGCACAGGGAGTAGCTTTCTTT. Translating it yields CASSYAQGVAFF.